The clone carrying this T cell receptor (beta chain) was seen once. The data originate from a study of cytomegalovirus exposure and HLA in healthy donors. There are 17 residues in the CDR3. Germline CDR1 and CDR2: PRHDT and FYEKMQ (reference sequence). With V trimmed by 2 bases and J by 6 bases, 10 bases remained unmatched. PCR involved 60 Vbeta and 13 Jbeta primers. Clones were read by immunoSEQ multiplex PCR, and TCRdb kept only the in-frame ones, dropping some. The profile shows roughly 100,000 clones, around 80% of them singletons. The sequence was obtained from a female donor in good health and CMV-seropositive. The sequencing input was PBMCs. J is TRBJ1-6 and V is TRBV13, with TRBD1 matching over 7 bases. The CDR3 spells CASSLRGPGQTNSPLHF. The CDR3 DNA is TGTGCCAGCAGCTTACGGGGGCCGGGACAGACTAATTCACCCCTCCACTTT.